This T cell receptor (beta chain) appears in the sequencing data of a study of blood T cell repertoires in COVID-19. Authors' methods: Nucleated cell counts were estimated from reference gene primer amplification. Assay: immunoSEQ multiplex PCR; the TCRdb copy retains only in-frame clones and omits some. V, J and clone size are taken as reported in that table, and D and trimming were inferred from the DNA itself. Here the sample spans about 200,000 clones, around 80% being singletons. CDR1 is SGHKS, CDR2 YYEKEE, per germline (reference sequence). V lost 2 bases and J lost 4; bases outside the gene matches: 15. The CDR3 totals 19 residues.

Sequenced material: peripheral blood. This chain links TRBV5-5 with TRBJ2-3; 11 bases agree with TRBD2. The clonotype originates from a woman at least 80 years old with active or convalescent COVID-19. The CDR3 is CASSLAPSGGPSSSDTQYF. The DNA for the CDR3 is TGTGCCAGCAGCTTAGCTCCTAGCGGGGGGCCCTCCTCTTCAGATACGCAGTATTTT.